Here is one TCR beta chain with its context. Exposed enrollees had met someone with a PCR-confirmed or clinician-diagnosed COVID-19 case at some point within the 2 weeks before study entry. The source of the sample is a study of blood T cell repertoires in COVID-19. Authors' processing steps: Estimates of nucleated cell counts were drawn from the amplification of reference gene primers. Profiling relied on immunoSEQ multiplex PCR, and the TCRdb table lists in-frame clones only, not all of them. That table is the source of V, J and clone size, and D and trimming were worked out from the DNA. This sample yields some 200,000 clones, of which about 80% are seen a single time; roughly 4.8% belongs to the top ten. This receptor was obtained from a woman aged 50 to 65 who had been exposed to COVID-19. Sequenced input: PBMCs or T cells enriched from blood (not recorded which).

CDR3 sequence: CAIGNGGTGELFF. CDR3 bases: TGTGCCATCGGTAATGGCGGGACCGGGGAGCTGTTTTTT. V and J are TRBV10-3 and TRBJ2-2; perhaps TRBD2 as D (5 bases). V was trimmed by 8 bases and J by 5 bases, leaving 12 bases between them. Germline V gene lookup returns CDR1 ENHRY and CDR2 SYGVKD. This CDR3 region has 13 residues.